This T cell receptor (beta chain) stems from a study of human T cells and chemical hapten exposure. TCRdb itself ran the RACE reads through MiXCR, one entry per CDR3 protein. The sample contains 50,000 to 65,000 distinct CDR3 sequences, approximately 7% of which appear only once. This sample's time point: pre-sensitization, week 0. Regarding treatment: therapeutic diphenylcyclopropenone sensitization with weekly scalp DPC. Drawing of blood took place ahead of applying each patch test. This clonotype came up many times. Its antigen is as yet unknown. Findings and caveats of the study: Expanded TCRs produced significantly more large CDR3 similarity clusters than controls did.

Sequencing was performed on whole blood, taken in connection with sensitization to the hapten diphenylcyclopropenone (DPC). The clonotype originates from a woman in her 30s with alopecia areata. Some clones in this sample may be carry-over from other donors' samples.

The CDR3 region has the DNA TGCAGCGGCGGACAGGGGGCGATGAACACTGAAGCTTTCTTT. Its protein product is CSGGQGAMNTEAFF. The chain joins TRBV29-1 to TRBJ1-1; 11 positions agree with TRBD1. The CDR3 loop spans 14 amino acids. Germline V gives CDR1 SQVTM, CDR2 ANQGSEA. The ends lost 7 bases at V and 0 bases at J; junction bases unmatched: 4.